Below are 11 T cell receptor beta chains sequenced from a single sample in a study of glioma-infiltrating T cells. TCR alpha and beta CDR3 regions were amplified from RNA using iRepertoire nested multiplex PCR. TCRdb fed the multiplex PCR reads into MiXCR, producing one record per CDR3 protein. Of about 89,000 distinct CDR3 sequences in the sample, under 30% were seen once. The sample comprised glioma tissue, nonneoplastic brain tissue, or PBMCs (not recorded which). Receptors originate from a human donor with low-grade glioma or glioblastoma, undergoing nonglioma brain surgery, or in good health (not recorded which).

This clonotype has only a few counts. This chain connects TRBV19 to TRBJ2-5; TRBD2 agrees at 9 bases. Germline trimming cut 6 bases from V and 1 base from J; bases unmatched to any gene: 6. There are 15 residues in the CDR3. Germline values: CDR1 LNHDA, CDR2 SQIVND (reference sequence). As DNA, the CDR3 is TGTGCCAGTAGCAGGACTAGCGCCTCCCAAGAGACCCAGTACTTC. Translating it yields CASSRTSASQETQYF.

This clonotype has ten or more counts. J is TRBJ2-3 and V is TRBV29-1, with 9 bases lining up with TRBD1. Per the germline V gene, CDR1 is SQVTM and CDR2 is ANQGSEA. The CDR3 sequence is 14 residues long. V was pared by 5 bases and J by 2 bases, with 5 bases of the junction left unmatched. In DNA form, the CDR3 reads TGCAGCGTTACAGGGGGCGCGGCCACAGATACGCAGTATTTT. Protein product: CSVTGGAATDTQYF.

This clonotype was seen at least ten times. The chain joins TRBV10-3 to TRBJ2-7; 7 nucleotides align to TRBD1. The CDR3 sequence is 11 residues long. Germline V gene data show CDR1 as ENHRY and CDR2 as SYGVKD. Trimming at V came to 10 bases and at J to 3 bases, leaving 3 bases not matched to a gene. The CDR3 protein is CATRQGYEQYF. The CDR3 DNA reads TGTGCCACCAGACAGGGCTACGAGCAGTACTTC.

This clonotype appeared a few times. The chain combines TRBV12-3 or TRBV12-4 with TRBJ1-6; perhaps TRBD1 as D (6 bases). The CDR3 sequence is 15 residues long. The V and J ends lost 2 bases and 5 bases respectively, with 10 bases between them. The CDR3 region has the DNA TGTGCCAGCAGTTTAAGGGGGTCAGATAATTCACCCCTCCACTTT. This gives the protein CASSLRGSDNSPLHF.

This clonotype was counted ten times or more. This chain links TRBV2 with TRBJ1-5; TRBD1 matches 9 bases. Germline CDR1 SNHLY, CDR2 FYNNEI. The CDR3 length is 15 residues. The J segment lost 6 bases and the V segment lost 6 bases, leaving 9 bases of the junction unmatched. The CDR3 DNA is TGTGCCAGCAGCCGGGACAGGGCCGCTTCTCAGCCCCAGCATTTT. Protein sequence: CASSRDRAASQPQHF.

With respect to this clonotype: A read error may explain this, as a much larger clone is one base away. This rearrangement joins TRBV2 to TRBJ1-2; 8 positions match TRBD1. Germline loops: CDR1 SNHLY, CDR2 FYNNEI. This CDR3 contains 13 residues. The CDR3 sequence is CAGSKGQGGGYTF. The CDR3 nucleotides read TGTGCCGGCAGTAAAGGACAGGGTGGCGGCTACACCTTC.

This clonotype came up many times. This chain links TRBV6-4 with TRBJ2-3; TRBD1 aligns across 7 bases. V was pared by 2 bases and J by 4 bases, with 3 bases of the junction left unmatched. This CDR3 is 14 amino acids long. CDR1 MRHNA and CDR2 SNTAGT come from the germline V gene. CDR3 in amino acids: CASSDDRDADTQYF. CDR3 in DNA: TGTGCCAGCAGTGACGACAGGGATGCAGATACGCAGTATTTT.

There are a few counts of this clonotype. A clone one base away is much larger, so this may be a read error. The conserved phenylalanine or tryptophan normally closing the CDR3 is absent here, so this likely arose from a read error. The gene calls are TRBV7-9 and TRBJ2-7; D uncertain. The germline V gene encodes CDR1 SEHNR and CDR2 FQNEAQ (reference sequence). This CDR3 is 12 amino acids long. V gave up 5 bases and J gave up 2 bases, with 7 bases separating them. The CDR3 is CASSPDTYEQYL. Here the CDR3 DNA reads TGTGCCAGCAGCCCTGACACCTACGAGCAGTACCTC.

This clonotype was observed many times. This chain joins TRBV6-1 and TRBJ2-7; D is perhaps TRBD1 (6 bases). This CDR3 region has 13 residues. CDR1 is MNHNS and CDR2 is SASEGT in the germline V gene. Trimming removed 5 bases at V and 7 bases at J, with 15 bases between. CDR3 in amino acids: CASSFDRQDEQYF. For the CDR3, the DNA is TGTGCCAGCAGTTTTGACAGGCAGGATGAGCAGTACTTC.

The genes are TRBV11-2 and TRBJ2-5, with D unresolved. The CDR3 sequence is 14 residues long. Looked up from germline, CDR1 is SGHAT and CDR2 is FQNNGV. V was trimmed by 4 bases and J by 2 bases, leaving 11 bases between them. CDR3 nucleotide sequence: TGTGCCAGCAGCTGGCTGTCTACTCAAGAGACCCAGTACTTC. Translation gives CASSWLSTQETQYF.

This clonotype was found many times. The gene calls are TRBV7-2 and TRBJ2-5; D may be TRBD2 (5 bases). Germline V gene data show CDR1 as SGHTA and CDR2 as FQGNSA. The CDR3 runs to 13 residues. Trimming removed 4 bases at V and 2 bases at J, with 8 bases between. CDR3 loop: CASSYERQETQYF. The CDR3 DNA reads TGTGCCAGCAGCTATGAGCGGCAAGAGACCCAGTACTTC.